This T cell receptor beta chain was observed in a study of siplizumab effects on memory and regulatory T cells. The method was immunoSEQ multiplex PCR; TCRdb's version includes in-frame clones alone and lacks a portion of them. The sample records 100,000 to 120,000 clones, more than 90% being singletons. Germline values: CDR1 MGHRA, CDR2 YSYEKL. V lost 0 bases and J lost 1; bases outside the gene matches: 13. The CDR3 spans 20 residues. The sequence came from a human donor in good health. Sequencing was carried out using CD4+ T cells sorted from blood. The chain carries TRBV4-1 and TRBJ2-3, with 10 bases identical to TRBD2. In nucleotides, the CDR3 is TGCGCCAGCAGCCAAGATCCCCTAGCGGGAGAGGGGAGGGGCACAGATACGCAGTATTTT. Residues: CASSQDPLAGEGRGTDTQYF.